The clone carrying this T cell receptor beta chain was recorded many times. The antigen is unknown. The CDR3 covers 13 residues. J lost 6 bases, V lost 5 bases, and 6 bases had no gene match. The authors made TCR cDNA by 5'RACE template switching, adding a universal primer site and UMIs. Using its own MiXCR run on the 5' RACE reads, TCRdb lists one record per CDR3 protein. The sample carries hundreds of thousands of distinct CDR3 sequences, 15% to 20% recorded once. The data derive from a study of T cells after yellow fever vaccination. Across the whole study: The authors prepared low-cell-number fractions using SMART-Seq v4 Ultra Low Input.

Study results and limitations: A secondary response was less intense yet reached its peak sooner, at day 5 versus 15. The study re-detected most primary-vaccination clones after the booster (roughly 96% CD4, 88% CD8).

The source material was PBMCs, sampled before the yellow fever booster vaccination. The rearrangement uses TRBV12-3 or TRBV12-4 and TRBJ2-7; 8 nucleotides line up with TRBD2. This sequence originates from a man between 18 and 29 years old who received the YFV17D yellow fever vaccine. The CDR3 region is CASSLGLASEQYV. The CDR3 DNA reads TGTGCCAGCAGTCTCGGACTAGCCAGCGAGCAGTACGTC.